This T cell receptor beta chain emerged from a study of OX40 agonist ivuxolimab in advanced cancers. Study background: At around 83% male, the cohort had a mean age of about 60 years, ranging from about 20 to 80. Prior checkpoint blockade (anti-PD-1, anti-PD-L1 or anti-CTLA-4) was permitted; 40% had it.

Enrollment shut out patients with autoimmune disease history or systemic immunosuppression. V was shortened by 7 bases and J by 5 bases, with 23 bases between the two germline ends. Looked up from germline, CDR1 is SGHVS and CDR2 is FNYEAQ. The CDR3 totals 16 residues. As regards this clone: Its specificity is unknown.

Some clones are missing from TCRdb's copy, which holds only in-frame ones; the method was immunoSEQ multiplex PCR. There are 50,000 to 60,000 clones in the sample; 75% to 90% occur only once, and approximately 14% lies in the top ten. Regarding the study as a whole: No determination was made of the antigen specificity of the expanded peripheral T cells.

Sequenced material: CD4+ or CD8+ T cells sorted from blood, taken in a trial of the OX40 agonist ivuxolimab. V is TRBV7-6 and J is TRBJ2-5, with a weak D call TRBD2 (7 bases). The clonotype originates from an adult with an advanced solid tumor such as melanoma, head and neck, liver or kidney cancer. For the CDR3, the DNA is TGTGCCAGCACCCCCCGGGGAGGCAGGGGAGGGGAGACCCAGTACTTC. As protein: CASTPRGGRGGETQYF.